The 29 T cell receptor beta chains below come from one sample, sequenced in a study of T-cell memory formation after mild COVID-19. One entry per CDR3 protein results from TCRdb running MiXCR on the 5' RACE reads. Seen here are 560,000 or so distinct CDR3 sequences, 17% observed once, and the top ten hold roughly 7.8%. Sequencing input: PBMCs or a T cell subset sorted from them (not recorded which). The origin of the receptors is an adult woman who had mild COVID-19 (a few samples of this study predate the infection). Cell type and time point are not known.

This clonotype has a handful of counts. This chain links TRBV20-1 with TRBJ1-1; D is possibly TRBD1 (6 bases). CDR3 length equals 16 residues. The V gene lost 7 bases and the J gene lost 1 base, with 22 bases spanning the gap. CDR1 and CDR2 from the germline V gene are DFQATT and SNEGSKA (reference sequence). The CDR3 sequence is CSVEPDPGTSNTEAFF. The DNA for the CDR3 is TGCAGTGTAGAGCCGGACCCCGGGACATCGAACACTGAAGCTTTCTTT.

A note on this clonotype: A read error may account for a junction end that differs from germline. The V gene is TRBV5-4, the J gene TRBJ2-7, with a tentative D call TRBD1 (6 bases). The CDR3 has 14 amino acids. From germline, CDR1 is SGHNT and CDR2 YYREEE (reference sequence). CDR3 sequence reads: CASSLGGQLYDQYF. CDR3 DNA sequence: TGTGCCAGCAGCTTGGGCGGACAGTTATACGATCAGTACTTC.

The table lists this clonotype with a few counts. The chain's CDR3 is CASSLSGTGGEIYGYTF. DNA for the CDR3: TGCGCCAGCAGCCTATCAGGGACAGGGGGCGAAATCTATGGCTACACCTTC. The V gene is TRBV5-1, the J gene TRBJ1-2, with TRBD1 identical over 12 bases. From germline, CDR1 is SGHRS and CDR2 YFSETQ. The CDR3 spans 17 residues. With 4 bases clipped from V and 4 bases from J, the junction kept 11 bases outside the gene matches. The entire variable domain, with the rest obtained from reference TRBV5-1 and TRBJ1-2, is as follows: KAGVTQTPRYLIKTRGQQVTLSCSPISGHRSVSWYQQTPGQGLQFLFEYFSETQRNKGNFPGRFSGRQFSNSRSEMNVSTLELGDSALYLCASSLSGTGGEIYGYTFGSGTRLTVV.

The genes are TRBV18 and TRBJ2-7, with 15 bases matching TRBD2. Germline CDR1 KGHSH, CDR2 LQKENI. There are 15 residues in the CDR3. J was trimmed by 5 bases and V by 5 bases; bases with no gene match: 4. The CDR3 bases are TGTGCCAGCTCAGGACTAGCGGGGGGGACGAACGAGCAGTACTTC. It codes for CASSGLAGGTNEQYF.

V usage is TRBV7-2 and J usage is TRBJ1-6; tentative D call: TRBD1 (5 bases). The CDR3 has 15 amino acids. V gave up 2 bases and J gave up 9 bases, with 14 bases separating them. CDR1 and CDR2 from the germline V gene are SGHTA and FQGNSA. DNA of the CDR3: TGTGCCAGCAGCTTAATGTGGGGCGGTGGTTCACCCCTCCACTTT. Amino acids: CASSLMWGGGSPLHF.

The table lists this clonotype with a few counts. V usage is TRBV18 and J usage is TRBJ2-7; 7 bases line up with TRBD1. J lost 2 bases, V lost 3 bases, and 4 bases had no gene match. The CDR3 is 14 amino acids. Germline V lookup: CDR1 KGHSH, CDR2 LQKENI. The CDR3 nucleotides are TGTGCCAGCTCACCTCCGGGACAGACCTACGAGCAGTACTTC. Its protein is CASSPPGQTYEQYF.

This clonotype has at least ten counts. The chain couples TRBV12-3 or TRBV12-4 to TRBJ2-6; D is undetermined. CDR3 size: 13 residues. Trimming took 6 bases from V and 0 from J, leaving 3 bases between them. DNA for the CDR3: TGTGCCAGCAGCTTCTCTGGGGCCAACGTCCTGACTTTC. Residues: CASSFSGANVLTF.

This chain joins TRBV10-3 and TRBJ1-2; 10 positions match TRBD1. Germline lookup yields CDR1 ENHRY and CDR2 SYGVKD. V lost 3 bases, J lost 5 bases, and 3 bases stayed unmatched. This CDR3 contains 14 residues. The DNA for the CDR3 is TGTGCCATCAGTGACCGGGACAGGGGATATGGCTACACCTTC. This codes for CAISDRDRGYGYTF.

This clonotype turned up a few times. The chain is built from TRBV20-1 and TRBJ1-1; D is undetermined. This CDR3 contains 12 residues. Trimming took off 5 bases at V and 8 bases at J, with 15 bases between the two ends. The germline gives CDR1 DFQATT, CDR2 SNEGSKA (reference sequence). CDR3 sequence reads: CSAGPQETEAFF. The CDR3 DNA is TGCAGTGCTGGCCCCCAAGAGACCGAAGCTTTCTTT.

This clonotype was observed many times. DNA for the CDR3: TGCGCCAGCAGCTTGCGCGGGGACAGCCGTATGAAGACCCAGTACTTC. The encoded protein is CASSLRGDSRMKTQYF. The chain has TRBV5-1 and TRBJ2-5; D perhaps matches TRBD1 (7 bases). CDR1 and CDR2 (germline): SGHRS, YFSETQ. The CDR3 loop spans 16 amino acids. The germline V and J ends were trimmed by 1 base and 6 bases, with 19 bases remaining between them.

This clonotype showed up just a few times. The V call is TRBV7-2, the J call TRBJ2-5; no reliable D call. Trimming cost V 5 bases and J 6 bases, with 13 bases left between them. The germline V gene has CDR1 SGHTA and CDR2 FQGNSA. This CDR3 has 13 amino acids. CDR3 nucleotides: TGTGCCAGCAGCCCCATAGGTGGCCAGACCCAGTACTTC. It translates to CASSPIGGQTQYF. The full variable domain, completed using reference TRBV7-2 and TRBJ2-5, is GAGVSQSPSNKVTEKGKDVELRCDPISGHTALYWYRQSLGQGLEFLIYFQGNSAPDKSGLPSDRFSAERTGGSVSTLTIQRTQQEDSAVYLCASSPIGGQTQYFGPGTRLLVL.

This clonotype was detected only a few times. The V and J genes are TRBV18 and TRBJ2-7; 8 bases line up with TRBD2. This CDR3 contains 15 residues. V lost 3 bases and J lost 3; bases outside the gene matches: 7. Germline lookup yields CDR1 KGHSH and CDR2 LQKENI. DNA of the CDR3: TGTGCCAGCTCACCTAGCCCCGCGGGGGGCTACGAGCAGTACTTC. This gives the protein CASSPSPAGGYEQYF.

This chain connects TRBV20-1 to TRBJ2-7; D not certain. V lost 5 bases and J 0 bases, leaving 11 bases between the germline ends. CDR1 and CDR2 from the germline V gene are DFQATT and SNEGSKA (reference sequence). CDR3 size: 13 residues. CDR3 region: CSAYKGSSYEQYF. In DNA, the CDR3 is TGCAGTGCTTACAAGGGTAGCTCCTACGAGCAGTACTTC.

This clonotype was recorded many times. V and J are TRBV5-1 and TRBJ2-2; 7 positions agree with TRBD1. V lost 1 base to trimming and J lost 4 bases; unmatched junction nucleotides: 4. This CDR3 has 15 amino acids. Per germline, CDR1 SGHRS and CDR2 YFSETQ. CDR3: CASSLQGVGTGELFF. The CDR3 DNA follows: TGCGCCAGCAGCTTGCAGGGGGTCGGCACCGGGGAGCTGTTTTTT.

This clonotype was seen only a few times. The CDR3 DNA follows: TGTGCCACCAGTGATTTCTTGGGGTTTGATGAGCAGTTCTTC. Amino acids: CATSDFLGFDEQFF. The chain links TRBV24-1 to TRBJ2-1; D gene uncertain. V dropped 1 base and J dropped 8 bases, with 11 bases sitting between them. Germline V gene lookup returns CDR1 KGHDR and CDR2 SFDVKD. The CDR3 extends over 14 amino acids.

This clonotype has a handful of counts. The J gene is TRBJ2-1, the V gene TRBV7-2, with 8 bases lining up with TRBD2. Per the germline V gene, CDR1 is SGHTA and CDR2 is FQGNSA. Unmatched junction bases numbered 17, after V lost 5 bases and J lost 5 bases. This CDR3 contains 18 residues. In DNA form, the CDR3 reads TGTGCCAGCAGCCTCTTGCCCTCGGGGGGGACCATAAACAATGAGCAGTTCTTC. It codes for CASSLLPSGGTINNEQFF.

The rearrangement joins TRBV7-2 to TRBJ2-3, with TRBD2 identical over 11 bases. This CDR3 is 18 amino acids long. The germline V gene encodes CDR1 SGHTA and CDR2 FQGNSA. V lost 0 bases to trimming and J lost 0 bases; unmatched junction nucleotides: 5. As DNA, the CDR3 is TGTGCCAGCAGCTTAGCCCAAATAGCGGGAGGGAGCACAGATACGCAGTATTTT. It translates to CASSLAQIAGGSTDTQYF.

In its sample, this clonotype was seen a few times. This chain connects TRBV7-9 to TRBJ2-1, with 8 bases aligning to TRBD1. The CDR3 consists of 19 residues. V shed 5 bases, J shed 0 bases, and the junction held 15 bases outside the gene matches. In germline, CDR1 is SEHNR, CDR2 FQNEAQ (reference sequence). CDR3 coding DNA: TGTGCCAGCAGCCCACCGGGACAGGTTACACTGAGCTCCTACAATGAGCAGTTCTTC. This sequence encodes CASSPPGQVTLSSYNEQFF.

This clonotype showed up many times. The chain uses TRBV5-1 and TRBJ1-2, with a weak D call TRBD1 (5 bases). This CDR3 is built from 15 residues. Trimming removed 1 base from V and 7 bases from J, with 17 bases in between. Germline values: CDR1 SGHRS, CDR2 YFSETQ. The CDR3 nucleotides read TGCGCCAGCAGCTTGACGGGACTCCCCGAGGGTGGCTACACCTTC. Its translation is CASSLTGLPEGGYTF.

In its sample, this clonotype was seen a few times. The chain is built from TRBV7-3 and TRBJ1-6; 9 nucleotides align to TRBD1. Germline V CDR1 and CDR2: SGHTA, FQGTGA. The CDR3 is made up of 13 amino acids. V gave up 8 bases and J gave up 7 bases; unmatched junction bases: 3. The CDR3 sequence is CASRDRENSPLHF. Here the CDR3 DNA reads TGTGCCAGCCGGGACAGGGAGAATTCACCCCTCCACTTT. Together with reference TRBV7-3 and TRBJ1-6, the CDR3 gives the full variable domain: GAGVSQTPSNKVTEKGKYVELRCDPISGHTALYWYRQSLGQGPEFLIYFQGTGAADDSGLPNDRFFAVRPEGSVSTLKIQRTERGDSAVYLCASRDRENSPLHFGNGTRLTVT.

The chain uses TRBV4-2 and TRBJ2-7; no reliable D call. The length of the CDR3 is 16 residues. V lost 1 base to trimming and J lost 0 bases, with 13 bases between them. Germline V gene sequence: CDR1 LGHNA, CDR2 YNFKEQ. CDR3 in amino acids: CASSQGLTGLSYEQYF. The CDR3 coding sequence is TGTGCCAGCAGCCAAGGTTTGACGGGTCTCTCCTACGAGCAGTACTTC.

This clonotype was recorded at least ten times. The CDR3: CASMLSSGRDQETQYF. The CDR3 DNA follows: TGTGCCAGCATGTTGTCTAGCGGGAGGGATCAAGAGACCCAGTACTTC. V and J are TRBV9 and TRBJ2-5; TRBD2 aligns across 12 bases. Trimming took 6 bases from V and 2 from J; bases not matched to a gene: 8. CDR1 SGDLS and CDR2 YYNGEE come from the germline V gene. This CDR3 region has 16 residues.

This clonotype was seen at least ten times. This chain links TRBV7-9 with TRBJ2-5; D remains ambiguous. Between the trimmed V and J ends, which lost 3 bases and 9 bases, there was a span of 8 bases. The CDR3 spans 11 residues. Germline CDR1 is SEHNR and CDR2 is FQNEAQ (reference sequence). The CDR3: CASSLNEAQYF. CDR3 DNA: TGTGCCAGCAGCTTGAATGAGGCCCAGTACTTC.

In this sample, this clonotype turned up a few times. V usage is TRBV18 and J usage is TRBJ2-3; D gene ambiguous. This CDR3 contains 14 residues. Trimming took 3 bases from V and 6 from J, leaving 13 bases between them. The germline V gene has CDR1 KGHSH and CDR2 LQKENI. CDR3 protein: CASSPDLSADTQYF. DNA of the CDR3: TGTGCCAGCTCACCCGATTTATCTGCCGATACGCAGTATTTT. The entire variable domain, with the rest obtained from reference TRBV18 and TRBJ2-3, is as follows: NAGVMQNPRHLVRRRGQEARLRCSPMKGHSHVYWYRQLPEEGLKFMVYLQKENIIDESGMPKERFSAEFPKEGPSILRIQQVVRGDSAAYFCASSPDLSADTQYFGPGTRLTVL.

The chain links TRBV7-2 to TRBJ2-7; maybe TRBD1 (6 bases). The V and J ends lost 1 base and 0 bases respectively, with 10 bases between them. The CDR3 has 15 residues. Germline CDR1 SGHTA, CDR2 FQGNSA. CDR3 protein: CASSLGYRASYEQYF. CDR3 nucleotides: TGTGCCAGCAGCTTAGGGTACAGGGCCTCCTACGAGCAGTACTTC.

The chain combines TRBV12-3 or TRBV12-4 with TRBJ2-3, with TRBD2 identical over 10 bases. The CDR3 length is 17 residues. V was clipped by 5 bases and J by 0 bases; unmatched bases: 8. Here the CDR3 DNA reads TGTGCCAGCAGTCGGGGCTCACTAGCGGGGAGCACAGATACGCAGTATTTT. This codes for CASSRGSLAGSTDTQYF.

This clonotype showed up just a few times. V and J are TRBV7-3 and TRBJ2-1, with D uncertain. Germline lookup yields CDR1 SGHTA and CDR2 FQGTGA. CDR3 length: 18 residues. V dropped 5 bases and J dropped 0 bases, with 20 bases sitting between them. The CDR3 coding sequence is TGTGCCAGCAGCCCTCGAACCTTGGTTAGGAGCTCCTACAATGAGCAGTTCTTC. Translating it yields CASSPRTLVRSSYNEQFF.

The genes are TRBV10-3 and TRBJ2-3, with D possibly matching TRBD2 (5 bases). Per the germline V gene, CDR1 is ENHRY and CDR2 is SYGVKD. Trimming shortened V by 6 bases and J by 5 bases, and 18 bases separated the two germline ends. This CDR3 region has 15 residues. This chain's CDR3 is CAISRRDLSVDTQYF. The CDR3 region has the DNA TGTGCCATCAGCCGACGGGATCTGAGTGTAGATACGCAGTATTTT.

The chain combines TRBV21-1 with TRBJ1-1; TRBD1 is the table's D call, not checked against the DNA. TRBV21-1 is a recognized pseudogene. The CDR3 spans 14 residues. CDR3 residues: CASSRGQFKTEAFF. CDR3 nucleotides: TGTGCCAGCAGCAGGGGACAGTTCAAGACTGAAGCTTTCTTT.